This entry lists 13 T cell receptor beta chains sequenced from one sample in a study of T-cell reconstitution after alpha-beta-depleted transplantation in children. As it was prepared, the TCRbeta library received unique molecular identifiers. TCRdb independently ran MiXCR on the PCR reads; one entry per CDR3 protein. In the table there are about 440,000 distinct CDR3 sequences, around two fifths of which are singletons. This specimen was PBMCs, taken before TCRalphabeta/CD19-depleted stem cell transplant. All receptors derive from a girl between 2 and 10 years old with aplastic anemia, due to receive a stem cell transplant.

The J gene is TRBJ1-5, the V gene TRBV11-2, with D possibly being TRBD1 (6 bases). Germline CDR1 is SGHAT and CDR2 is FQNNGV. The CDR3 consists of 15 residues. V lost 5 bases, J lost 6 bases, and 17 bases lay in between. The DNA of the CDR3 is TGTGCCAGCAGCCTACTCCGGGGGCGAGGTCAGCCCCAGCATTTT. Translating it yields CASSLLRGRGQPQHF.

This clonotype was seen many times. The rearrangement uses TRBV6-1 and TRBJ1-1, with 10 bases lining up with TRBD1. The germline V gene encodes CDR1 MNHNS and CDR2 SASEGT. The trim removed 6 bases at V and 4 bases at J, leaving 5 bases unmatched. The CDR3 contains 14 residues. In nucleotides, the CDR3 is TGTGCCAGCAGCCGACAGGGGGCCCTCACTGAAGCTTTCTTT. Its protein product is CASSRQGALTEAFF.

In this sample, this clonotype turned up a few times. The V call is TRBV28, the J call TRBJ1-4, with D perhaps matching TRBD1 (5 bases). The CDR3 contains 15 residues. The V gene lost 3 bases and the J gene lost 12 bases, with 20 bases spanning the gap. The germline V gene has CDR1 MDHEN and CDR2 SYDVKM. The CDR3 sequence: CASSFPGTIGLELFF. The CDR3 nucleotides read TGTGCCAGCAGTTTCCCTGGGACGATTGGGTTAGAACTGTTTTTT.

The rearrangement links TRBV7-2 to TRBJ2-4; weak D call: TRBD1 (6 bases). Germline V lookup: CDR1 SGHTA, CDR2 FQGNSA. CDR3 length: 15 residues. The germline V and J ends were trimmed by 6 bases and 7 bases, with 19 bases remaining between them. The CDR3 is CASRMGAAPGNIQYF. In DNA form, the CDR3 reads TGTGCCAGCAGAATGGGGGCCGCACCTGGGAACATTCAGTACTTC.

This clonotype was counted only a few times. The chain recombines TRBV7-6 with TRBJ2-1, with a tentative D call TRBD2 (5 bases). This CDR3 spans 15 amino acids. V lost 4 bases and J 0 bases, leaving 10 bases between the germline ends. Germline loops: CDR1 SGHVS, CDR2 FNYEAQ. The CDR3 nucleotides read TGTGCCAGCAGCTCCCGGGGAAACTCCTACAATGAGCAGTTCTTC. Residues: CASSSRGNSYNEQFF.

This chain joins TRBV20-1 and TRBJ1-5; D not certain. V dropped 5 bases and J dropped 7 bases, with 15 bases sitting between them. Germline V CDR1 and CDR2: DFQATT, SNEGSKA (reference sequence). CDR3 size: 13 residues. The CDR3 loop is CSARIQPGQPQHF. The CDR3 nucleotides read TGCAGTGCTCGAATACAGCCCGGGCAGCCCCAGCATTTT.

The rearrangement joins TRBV20-1 to TRBJ1-1; D possibly corresponds to TRBD1 (5 bases). V was pared by 0 bases and J by 1 base, with 9 bases between. Germline V gives CDR1 DFQATT, CDR2 SNEGSKA (reference sequence). CDR3 length: 14 amino acids. The CDR3 is CSARDLRGNTEAFF. In DNA form, the CDR3 reads TGCAGTGCTAGAGATCTTAGGGGGAACACTGAAGCTTTCTTT.

The chain links TRBV28 to TRBJ2-7; 8 nucleotides agree with TRBD2. The CDR3 is made up of 16 amino acids. Germline V gene sequence: CDR1 MDHEN, CDR2 SYDVKM. J gave up 3 bases and V 5 bases, and 12 bases lay outside the gene matches. CDR3 DNA: TGTGCCAGCAGTGAGATGACCGGGACTAGAGTCTACGAGCAGTACTTC. It specifies CASSEMTGTRVYEQYF.

The chain employs TRBV20-1 and TRBJ2-1; D could derive from TRBD1 or TRBD2 (5 bases each). Germline assignment: CDR1 DFQATT and CDR2 SNEGSKA (reference sequence). The CDR3 sequence is 11 residues long. Trimming stripped 1 base from V and 13 bases from J, with 11 bases between. The CDR3 bases are TGCAGTGCTAGAGTGGGACCTGGACAGTTCTTC. Translation: CSARVGPGQFF.

This rearrangement joins TRBV6-1 to TRBJ1-2; D not certain. The CDR3 consists of 16 residues. The germline CDR1 and CDR2 sequences are MNHNS and SASEGT. Trimming pared 0 bases from V and 4 bases from J, leaving 15 bases between. This CDR3 is CASSEAQRSTIYGYTF. As DNA, the CDR3 is TGTGCCAGCAGTGAAGCCCAGAGGAGTACAATCTATGGCTACACCTTC.

This clonotype occurred many times. This chain links TRBV9 with TRBJ2-5; the D gene is possibly TRBD1 (5 bases). The germline gives CDR1 SGDLS, CDR2 YYNGEE. This CDR3 comprises 16 residues. Trimming shortened V by 4 bases and J by 1 base, and 17 bases separated the two germline ends. For the CDR3, the DNA is TGTGCCAGCAGCCCCTCCCCCGGACAACCCCAAGAGACCCAGTACTTC. This gives the protein CASSPSPGQPQETQYF.

The rearrangement uses TRBV18 and TRBJ2-1, with a weak D call TRBD2 (6 bases). Looked up from germline, CDR1 is KGHSH and CDR2 is LQKENI. Trimming removed 4 bases from V and 3 bases from J, with 10 bases in between. CDR3 length equals 14 residues. The CDR3: CASSLSEGYNEQFF. CDR3 bases: TGTGCCAGCTCACTATCGGAGGGCTACAATGAGCAGTTCTTC. Supplemented by reference TRBV18 and TRBJ2-1, the full variable domain reads NAGVMQNPRHLVRRRGQEARLRCSPMKGHSHVYWYRQLPEEGLKFMVYLQKENIIDESGMPKERFSAEFPKEGPSILRIQQVVRGDSAAYFCASSLSEGYNEQFFGPGTRLTVL.

This clonotype has ten or more counts. This chain links TRBV5-1 with TRBJ1-2; D remains ambiguous. Germline V CDR1 and CDR2: SGHRS, YFSETQ. This CDR3 region has 13 residues. V was trimmed by 4 bases and J by 4 bases, leaving 11 bases between them. CDR3 sequence (DNA): TGCGCCAGCAGCCCGTCCAATCGCTATGGCTACACCTTC. Translated: CASSPSNRYGYTF. The full variable domain, in which reference TRBV5-1 and TRBJ1-2 provide the parts outside the CDR3, is KAGVTQTPRYLIKTRGQQVTLSCSPISGHRSVSWYQQTPGQGLQFLFEYFSETQRNKGNFPGRFSGRQFSNSRSEMNVSTLELGDSALYLCASSPSNRYGYTFGSGTRLTVV.